The present T cell receptor (beta chain) was sequenced within a study of early T cells in non-severe SARS-CoV-2 infection. Overall study context: The study sequenced bulk RNA from unsorted whole blood, with chains unpaired.

As part of library construction, unique molecular identifiers were attached to individual cDNA molecules. TCRdb fed the 5' RACE reads into MiXCR, producing one record per CDR3 protein. The table includes fewer than 30,000 distinct CDR3 sequences, 4.3% detected once. The CDR3 totals 14 residues. Germline V CDR1 and CDR2: SNHLY, FYNNEI. V lost 5 bases to trimming and J lost 5 bases, with 15 bases between them. The sample holds many counts of this clonotype. As yet, its antigen is unknown. Study observations and caveats: VDJdb matching favored anti-spike CD8 responses, missing private and CD4 specificities.

The chain employs TRBV2 and TRBJ2-5; maybe TRBD2 (7 bases). Sequencing input: whole blood. The clonotype comes from an adult who was a healthcare worker with PCR-confirmed SARS-CoV-2 infection or an uninfected control (not recorded which). The CDR3 sequence: CASSNRVGGETQYF. CDR3 nucleotide sequence: TGTGCCAGCAGTAACAGGGTCGGGGGGGAGACCCAGTACTTC.